This TCR beta chain was sequenced in a study of human T cells and chemical hapten exposure (dated by TCRdb to the early 2020s). Context from the whole study: For sensitization, 2% DPC in acetone was applied to an approximately 2 cm by approximately 2 cm area of upper inner arm skin. Patients additionally received weekly therapeutic DPC doses to the scalp throughout the approximately 25-week study period. Patch tests used Finn chambers with 0.01% DPC on the upper back, scored after 6 days by International Contact Dermatitis Research Group standards. Alopecia areata with under or over 50% scalp involvement, alopecia totalis and alopecia universalis were represented in the patient cohort, which was mostly female. The libraries were sequenced as a pool, and the TCR yield per sample differed mostly because of small variations in library volumes within the pool. In alopecia patients, the study followed how the peripheral blood TCR repertoire changed in vivo over primary and secondary sensitization to diphenylcyclopropenone (DPC), a hapten. Blood was sampled from patients pre-sensitization (week 0) and at 2, 6 and about 24 weeks after DPC sensitization. Blood for TCR sequencing was provided by twenty-nine alopecia patients at one to four time points (pre-sensitization, 2, 6 and 24 weeks).

Counted from cysteine to phenylalanine, this CDR3 has 16 amino acids. CDR3 DNA only is kept here, 48 bases in frame from base 1. From V the trimming removes 2 bases and from J it removes 5 bases, while the gene matches leave 8 bases of the junction unaccounted for. CDR1 and CDR2 were assigned from the germline V gene (reference sequence) as SGHNT and YYREEE. Overall study outcomes, separate from this receptor: Repeated subsampling changed both the strength of the expansion versus patch-test correlation and the threshold at which that correlation became significant. DPC sensitization did not change the number of TCRs with a frequency above 1 in 1000, and there was no evidence of changes in global repertoire structure. Patch test score correlated positively with the number of PT1 expanded TCRs, reaching significance at thresholds 8, 16 and 32 but not at 4. Alopecia, a presumed autoimmune disease, was present in all patients, so the immune response of the patients might differ from that of healthy individuals. Compared with pre-sensitization or healthy control sets, expanded TCRs formed significantly more large CDR3 similarity clusters, which is consistent with antigen-driven responses.

The time point label corresponds to: patch test 3, about 24 weeks after DPC sensitization. This specimen's treatment or condition label, per the study, means: therapeutic diphenylcyclopropenone sensitization with weekly scalp DPC. Blood at each patch-test visit was drawn before the patch test was applied. Patients were eligible if aged 18 to 70, diagnosed with alopecia and judged suitable for DPC therapy, and pregnant patients were excluded. Unfractionated whole blood was collected in Tempus Blood RNA tubes, and total RNA was extracted from that blood. The library came from RACE. TCRdb names NextSeq 500 as the instrument used. During library preparation, unique molecular identifiers were attached to individual cDNA molecules so that TCRs could be counted quantitatively and reproducibly. Each blood RNA sample was used to sequence both TCR alpha and TCR beta chains. The source study handled its data this way. A median of about 100,000 TCRs per sample was observed, with a range of roughly 23,224 to 750,000. V, J and CDR3 annotation of the TCR reads was carried out using the Decombinator software suite. To make PS versus PT1 abundance plots, every sample was subsampled to the same number of TCRs (28,000). Expanded TCRs were defined as absent before sensitization and observed at least eight times at the 2-week time point. TCRdb reran the public reads through fastp at Q25 and MiXCR, keeping productive beta chains. CDR3 protein sequences are deduplicated, and each keeps its most common genes and DNA. The V and J calls here are based on TCRdb, not the publication. This sample comprises some 71,000 distinct CDR3 sequences, 11% of them detected only once. The ten top clones hold roughly 1.4% of the sample.

This clonotype was detected a few times. The antigen it binds to is not known. The sample holds no much larger clone one base away, and base qualities are not on file. The sequenced sample was whole blood, obtained in connection with sensitization to the hapten diphenylcyclopropenone (DPC). The sequence derives from a woman aged 45-65 years with alopecia areata. Some clones in this sample may be carry-over from other donors' samples. The chain uses TRBV5-4 and TRBJ2-5; a stretch of 11 junction bases matches TRBD2. The DNA sequence is given as TGTGCCAGCAGCTTTAGGCTAGCGGGGGGCCAGGAGACCCAGTACTTC. It codes for CASSFRLAGGQETQYF.